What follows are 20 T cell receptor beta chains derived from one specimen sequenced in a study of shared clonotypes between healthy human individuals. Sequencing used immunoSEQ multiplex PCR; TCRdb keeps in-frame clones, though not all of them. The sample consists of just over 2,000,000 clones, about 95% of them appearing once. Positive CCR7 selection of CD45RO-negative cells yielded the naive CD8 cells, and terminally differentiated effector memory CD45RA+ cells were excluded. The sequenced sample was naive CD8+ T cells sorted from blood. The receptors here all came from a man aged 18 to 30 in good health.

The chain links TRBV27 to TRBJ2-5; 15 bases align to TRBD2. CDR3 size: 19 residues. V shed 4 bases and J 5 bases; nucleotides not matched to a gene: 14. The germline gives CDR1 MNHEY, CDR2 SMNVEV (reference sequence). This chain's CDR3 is CASSSQQRTSGGVRETQYF. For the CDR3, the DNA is TGTGCCAGCAGTTCCCAGCAACGGACTAGCGGGGGGGTAAGGGAGACCCAGTACTTC.

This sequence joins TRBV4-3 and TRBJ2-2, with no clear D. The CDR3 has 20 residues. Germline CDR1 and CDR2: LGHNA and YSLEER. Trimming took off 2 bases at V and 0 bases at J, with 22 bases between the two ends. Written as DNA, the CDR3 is TGCGCCAGCAGCCAAAATAGCCGCCTGTTGGGCACACCGAACACCGGGGAGCTGTTTTTT. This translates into CASSQNSRLLGTPNTGELFF.

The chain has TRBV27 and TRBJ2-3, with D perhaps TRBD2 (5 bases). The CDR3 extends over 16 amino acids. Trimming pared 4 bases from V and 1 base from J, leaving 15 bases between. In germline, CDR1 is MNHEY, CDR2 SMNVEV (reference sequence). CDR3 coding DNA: TGTGCCAGCAGTTCCCTGACGCCGCGGGGCACAGATACGCAGTATTTT. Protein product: CASSSLTPRGTDTQYF.

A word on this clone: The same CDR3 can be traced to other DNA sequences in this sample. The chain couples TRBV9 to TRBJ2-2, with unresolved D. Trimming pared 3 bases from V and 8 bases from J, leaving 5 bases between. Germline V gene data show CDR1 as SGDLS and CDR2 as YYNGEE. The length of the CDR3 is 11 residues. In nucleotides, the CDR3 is TGTGCCAGCAGCGCTCCTGGGGAGCTGTTTTTT. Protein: CASSAPGELFF.

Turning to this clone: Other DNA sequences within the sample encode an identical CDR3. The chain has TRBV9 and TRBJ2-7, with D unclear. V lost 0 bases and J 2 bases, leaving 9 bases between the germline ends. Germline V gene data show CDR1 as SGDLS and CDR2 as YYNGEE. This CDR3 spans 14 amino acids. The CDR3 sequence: CASSVDDGPYEQYF. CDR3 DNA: TGTGCCAGCAGCGTAGACGACGGCCCCTACGAGCAGTACTTC.

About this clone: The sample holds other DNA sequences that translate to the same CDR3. The CDR3 is CASSPQGGGETQYF. CDR3 bases: TGTGCCAGCAGCCCTCAGGGGGGCGGAGAGACCCAGTACTTC. The V call is TRBV5-4, the J call TRBJ2-5, with a weak D call TRBD1 (7 bases). The CDR3 is 14 residues long. Germline V CDR1 and CDR2: SGHNT, YYREEE (reference sequence). Trimming removed 4 bases from V and 4 bases from J, with 14 bases in between.

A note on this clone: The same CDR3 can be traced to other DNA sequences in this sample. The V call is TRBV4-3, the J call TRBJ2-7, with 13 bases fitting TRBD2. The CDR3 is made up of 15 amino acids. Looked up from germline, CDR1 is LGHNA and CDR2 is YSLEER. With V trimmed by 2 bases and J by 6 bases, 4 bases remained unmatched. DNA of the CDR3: TGCGCCAGCAGCCAATCAGGACTAGCGGGAGTCGAGCAGTACTTC. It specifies CASSQSGLAGVEQYF.

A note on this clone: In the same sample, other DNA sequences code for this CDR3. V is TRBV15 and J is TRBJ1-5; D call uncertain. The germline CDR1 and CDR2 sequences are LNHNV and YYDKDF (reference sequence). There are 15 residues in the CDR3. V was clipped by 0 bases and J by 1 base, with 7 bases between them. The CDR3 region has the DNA TGTGCCACCAGCAGAGATTTGGGCAGCAATCAGCCCCAGCATTTT. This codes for CATSRDLGSNQPQHF.

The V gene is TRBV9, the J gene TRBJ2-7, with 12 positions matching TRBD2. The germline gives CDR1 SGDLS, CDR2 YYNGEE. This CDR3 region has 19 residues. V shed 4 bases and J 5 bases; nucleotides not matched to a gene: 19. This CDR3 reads CASSFKVASGRAGIHEQYF. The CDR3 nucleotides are TGTGCCAGCAGCTTCAAGGTCGCTAGCGGGAGGGCCGGTATCCACGAGCAGTACTTC.

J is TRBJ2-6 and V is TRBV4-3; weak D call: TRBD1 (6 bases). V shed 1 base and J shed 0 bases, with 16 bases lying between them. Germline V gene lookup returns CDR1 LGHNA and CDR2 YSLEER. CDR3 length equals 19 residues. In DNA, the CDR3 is TGCGCCAGCAGCCAAGGAAACACAGGGCGGAGCTCTGGGGCCAACGTCCTGACTTTC. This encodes CASSQGNTGRSSGANVLTF.

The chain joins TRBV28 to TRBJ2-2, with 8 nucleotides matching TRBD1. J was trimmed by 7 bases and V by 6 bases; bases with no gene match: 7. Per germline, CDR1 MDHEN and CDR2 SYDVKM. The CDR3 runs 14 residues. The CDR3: CASSWTGSGGELFF. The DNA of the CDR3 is TGTGCCAGCAGCTGGACAGGGTCTGGCGGGGAGCTGTTTTTT.

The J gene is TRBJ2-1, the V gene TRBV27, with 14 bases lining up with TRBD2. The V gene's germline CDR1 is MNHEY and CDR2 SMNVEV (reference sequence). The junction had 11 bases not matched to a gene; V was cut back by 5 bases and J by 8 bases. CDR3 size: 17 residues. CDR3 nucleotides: TGTGCCAGCAGTCTCGGACTAGCGGGAGGCCCAGGGGATGAGCAGTTCTTC. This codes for CASSLGLAGGPGDEQFF.

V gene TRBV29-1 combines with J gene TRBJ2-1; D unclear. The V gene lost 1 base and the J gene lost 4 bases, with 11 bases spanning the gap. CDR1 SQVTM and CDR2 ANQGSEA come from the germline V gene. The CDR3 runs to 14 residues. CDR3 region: CSVEGAADYNEQFF. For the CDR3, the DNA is TGCAGCGTTGAAGGCGCGGCAGATTACAATGAGCAGTTCTTC.

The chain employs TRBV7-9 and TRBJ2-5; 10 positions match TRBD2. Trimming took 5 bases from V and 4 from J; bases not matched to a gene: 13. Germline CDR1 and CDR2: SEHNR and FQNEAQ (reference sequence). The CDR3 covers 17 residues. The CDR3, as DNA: TGTGCCAGCAGCGCCCCGTCGCCTAGCGGGAGTATAGAGACCCAGTACTTC. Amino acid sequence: CASSAPSPSGSIETQYF.

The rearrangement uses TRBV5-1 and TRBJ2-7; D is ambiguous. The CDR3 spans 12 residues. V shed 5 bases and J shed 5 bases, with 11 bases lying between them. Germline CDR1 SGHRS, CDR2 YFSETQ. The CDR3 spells CASRLGGNEQYF. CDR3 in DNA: TGCGCCAGCAGACTTGGTGGGAACGAGCAGTACTTC. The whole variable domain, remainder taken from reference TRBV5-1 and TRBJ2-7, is KAGVTQTPRYLIKTRGQQVTLSCSPISGHRSVSWYQQTPGQGLQFLFEYFSETQRNKGNFPGRFSGRQFSNSRSEMNVSTLELGDSALYLCASRLGGNEQYFGPGTRLTVT.

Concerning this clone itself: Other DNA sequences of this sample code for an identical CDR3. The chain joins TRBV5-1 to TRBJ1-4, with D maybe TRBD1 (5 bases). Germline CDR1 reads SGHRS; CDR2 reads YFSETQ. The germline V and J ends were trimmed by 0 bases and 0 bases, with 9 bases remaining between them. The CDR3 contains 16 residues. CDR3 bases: TGCGCCAGCAGCTTGGCCGGGGGTGCAACTAATGAAAAACTGTTTTTT. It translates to CASSLAGGATNEKLFF.

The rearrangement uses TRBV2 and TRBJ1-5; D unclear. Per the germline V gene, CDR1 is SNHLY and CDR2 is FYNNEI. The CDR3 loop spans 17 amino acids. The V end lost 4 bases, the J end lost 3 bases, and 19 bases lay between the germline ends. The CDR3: CASSAPIMDADNQPQHF. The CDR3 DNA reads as TGTGCCAGCAGTGCGCCCATTATGGACGCAGACAATCAGCCCCAGCATTTT.

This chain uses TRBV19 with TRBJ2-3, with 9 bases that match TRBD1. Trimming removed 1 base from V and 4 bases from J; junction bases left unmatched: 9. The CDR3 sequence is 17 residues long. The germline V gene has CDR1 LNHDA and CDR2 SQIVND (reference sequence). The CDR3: CASSIVPTGGGADTQYF. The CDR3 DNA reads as TGTGCCAGTAGTATAGTCCCTACAGGGGGCGGGGCAGATACGCAGTATTTT.

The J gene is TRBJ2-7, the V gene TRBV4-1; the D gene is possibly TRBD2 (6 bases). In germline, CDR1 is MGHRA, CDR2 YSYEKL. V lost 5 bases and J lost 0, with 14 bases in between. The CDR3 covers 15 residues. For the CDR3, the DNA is TGCGCCAGCAGCTCCCCGGCGGGGTTCTCCTACGAGCAGTACTTC. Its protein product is CASSSPAGFSYEQYF.

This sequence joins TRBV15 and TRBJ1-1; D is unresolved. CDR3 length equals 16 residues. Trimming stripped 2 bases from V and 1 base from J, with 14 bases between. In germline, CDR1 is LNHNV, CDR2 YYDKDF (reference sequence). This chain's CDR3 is CATSRSKSHGNTEAFF. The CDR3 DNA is TGTGCCACCAGCAGATCAAAATCGCACGGGAACACTGAAGCTTTCTTT. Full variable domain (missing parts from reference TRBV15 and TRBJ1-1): DAMVIQNPRYQVTQFGKPVTLSCSQTLNHNVMYWYQQKSSQAPKLLFHYYDKDFNNEADTPDNFQSRRPNTSFCFLDIRSPGLGDTAMYLCATSRSKSHGNTEAFFGQGTRLTVV.